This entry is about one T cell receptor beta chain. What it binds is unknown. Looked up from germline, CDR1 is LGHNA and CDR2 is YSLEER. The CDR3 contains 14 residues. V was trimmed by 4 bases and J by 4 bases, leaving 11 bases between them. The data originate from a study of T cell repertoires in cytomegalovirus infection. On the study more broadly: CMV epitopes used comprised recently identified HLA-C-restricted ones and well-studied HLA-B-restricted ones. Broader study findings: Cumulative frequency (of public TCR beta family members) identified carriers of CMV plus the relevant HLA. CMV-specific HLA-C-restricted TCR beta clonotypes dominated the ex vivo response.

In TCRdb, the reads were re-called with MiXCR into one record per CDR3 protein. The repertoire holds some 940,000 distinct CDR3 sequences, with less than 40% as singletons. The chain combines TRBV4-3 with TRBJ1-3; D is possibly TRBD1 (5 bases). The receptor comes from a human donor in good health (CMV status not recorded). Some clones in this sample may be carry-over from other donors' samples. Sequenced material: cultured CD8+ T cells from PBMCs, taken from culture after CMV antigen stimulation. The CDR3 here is CASSPGPEGNTIYF. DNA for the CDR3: TGCGCCAGCAGCCCGGGACCAGAAGGAAACACCATATATTTT.